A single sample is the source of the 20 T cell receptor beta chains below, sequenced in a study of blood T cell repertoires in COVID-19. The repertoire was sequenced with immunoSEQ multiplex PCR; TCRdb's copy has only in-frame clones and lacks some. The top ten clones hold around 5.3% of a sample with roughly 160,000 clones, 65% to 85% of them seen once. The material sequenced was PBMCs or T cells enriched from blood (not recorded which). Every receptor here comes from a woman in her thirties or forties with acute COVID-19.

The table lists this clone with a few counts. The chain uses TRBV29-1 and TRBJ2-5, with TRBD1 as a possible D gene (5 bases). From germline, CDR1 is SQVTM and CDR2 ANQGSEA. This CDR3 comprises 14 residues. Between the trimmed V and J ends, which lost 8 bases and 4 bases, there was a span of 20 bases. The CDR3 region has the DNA TGCAGCACCGTATCCTGGGGCCCCGGAGAGACCCAGTACTTC. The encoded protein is CSTVSWGPGETQYF.

CDR3 DNA: TGTGCCACCAGCAGAGAGGCGGGAGGGAGAGAGACCCAGTACTTC. Translation: CATSREAGGRETQYF. The chain couples TRBV15 to TRBJ2-5; TRBD2 matches at 9 bases. With V trimmed by 0 bases and J by 4 bases, 3 bases remained unmatched. The CDR3 has 15 residues. The germline V gene encodes CDR1 LNHNV and CDR2 YYDKDF (reference sequence). Variable domain in full (rest from reference TRBV15 and TRBJ2-5): DAMVIQNPRYQVTQFGKPVTLSCSQTLNHNVMYWYQQKSSQAPKLLFHYYDKDFNNEADTPDNFQSRRPNTSFCFLDIRSPGLGDTAMYLCATSREAGGRETQYFGPGTRLLVL.

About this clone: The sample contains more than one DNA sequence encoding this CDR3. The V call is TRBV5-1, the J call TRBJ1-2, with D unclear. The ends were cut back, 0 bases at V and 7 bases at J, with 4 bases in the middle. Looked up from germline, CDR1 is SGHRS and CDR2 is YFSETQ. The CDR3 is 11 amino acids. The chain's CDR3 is CASSLGAGYTF. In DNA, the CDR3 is TGCGCCAGCAGCTTGGGAGCTGGCTACACCTTC.

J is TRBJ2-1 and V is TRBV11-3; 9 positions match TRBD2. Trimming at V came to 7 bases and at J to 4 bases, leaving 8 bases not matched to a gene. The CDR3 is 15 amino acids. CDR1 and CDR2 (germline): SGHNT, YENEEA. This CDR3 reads CASTPGSGRYNEQFF. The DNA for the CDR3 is TGTGCCAGCACCCCCGGAAGCGGGAGGTACAATGAGCAGTTCTTC.

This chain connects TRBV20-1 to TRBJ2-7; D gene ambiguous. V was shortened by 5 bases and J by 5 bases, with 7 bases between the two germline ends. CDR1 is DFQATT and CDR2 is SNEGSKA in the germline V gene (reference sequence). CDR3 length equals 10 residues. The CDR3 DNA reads TGCAGTGCTCGGTTAGACGAGCAGTACTTC. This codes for CSARLDEQYF.

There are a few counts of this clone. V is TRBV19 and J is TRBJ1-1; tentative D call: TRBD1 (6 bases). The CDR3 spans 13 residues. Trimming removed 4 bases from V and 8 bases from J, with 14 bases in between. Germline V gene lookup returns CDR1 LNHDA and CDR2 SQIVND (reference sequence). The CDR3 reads CASSTEIDREAFF. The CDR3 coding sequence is TGTGCCAGTAGTACCGAGATAGACAGGGAAGCTTTCTTT. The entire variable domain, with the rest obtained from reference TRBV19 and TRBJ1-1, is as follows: DGGITQSPKYLFRKEGQNVTLSCEQNLNHDAMYWYRQDPGQGLRLIYYSQIVNDFQKGDIAEGYSVSREKKESFPLTVTSAQKNPTAFYLCASSTEIDREAFFGQGTRLTVV.

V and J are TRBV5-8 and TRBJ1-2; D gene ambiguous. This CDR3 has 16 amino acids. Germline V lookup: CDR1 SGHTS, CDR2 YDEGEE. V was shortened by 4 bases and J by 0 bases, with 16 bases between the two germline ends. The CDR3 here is CASSPRSLFSNYGYTF. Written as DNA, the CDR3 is TGTGCCAGCAGCCCTCGGAGCCTTTTTTCTAACTATGGCTACACCTTC.

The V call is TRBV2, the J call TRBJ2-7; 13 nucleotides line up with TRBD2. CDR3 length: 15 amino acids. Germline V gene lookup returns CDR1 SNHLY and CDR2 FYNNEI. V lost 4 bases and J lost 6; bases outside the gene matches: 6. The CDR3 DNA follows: TGTGCCAGCAGTGGGACTAGCGGGAGCTTAGGCGAGCAGTACTTC. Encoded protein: CASSGTSGSLGEQYF.

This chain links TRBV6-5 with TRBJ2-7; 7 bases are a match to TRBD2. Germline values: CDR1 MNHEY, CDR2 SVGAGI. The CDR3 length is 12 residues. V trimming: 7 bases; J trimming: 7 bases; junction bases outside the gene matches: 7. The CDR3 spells CASKGWEGEQYV. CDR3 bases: TGTGCCAGCAAAGGGTGGGAGGGTGAGCAGTACGTC.

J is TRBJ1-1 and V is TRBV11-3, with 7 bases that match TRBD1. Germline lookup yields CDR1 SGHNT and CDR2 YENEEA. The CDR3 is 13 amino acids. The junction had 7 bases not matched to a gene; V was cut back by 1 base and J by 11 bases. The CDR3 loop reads CASSLVFGRGAFF. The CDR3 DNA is TGTGCCAGCAGCTTAGTCTTTGGCAGGGGGGCTTTCTTT.

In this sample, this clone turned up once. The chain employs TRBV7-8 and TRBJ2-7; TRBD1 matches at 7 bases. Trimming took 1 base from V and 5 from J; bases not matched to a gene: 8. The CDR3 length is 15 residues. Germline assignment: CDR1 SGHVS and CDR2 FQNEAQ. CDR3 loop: CASSLGLGTVDEQYV. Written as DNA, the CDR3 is TGTGCCAGCAGCTTAGGGTTGGGGACAGTGGACGAGCAGTACGTC.

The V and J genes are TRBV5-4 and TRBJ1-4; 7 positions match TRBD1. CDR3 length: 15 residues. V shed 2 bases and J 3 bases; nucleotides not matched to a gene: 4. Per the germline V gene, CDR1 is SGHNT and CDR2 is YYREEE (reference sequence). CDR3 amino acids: CASSFRQGANEKLFF. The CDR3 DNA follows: TGTGCCAGCAGCTTTCGACAGGGTGCTAATGAAAAACTGTTTTTT.

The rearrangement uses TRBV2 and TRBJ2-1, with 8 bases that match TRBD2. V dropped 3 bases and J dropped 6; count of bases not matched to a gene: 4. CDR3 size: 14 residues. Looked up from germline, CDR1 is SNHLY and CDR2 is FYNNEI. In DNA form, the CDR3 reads TGTGCCAGCAGTGAGTCGCTAGCGGGCAATGAGCAGTTCTTC. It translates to CASSESLAGNEQFF.

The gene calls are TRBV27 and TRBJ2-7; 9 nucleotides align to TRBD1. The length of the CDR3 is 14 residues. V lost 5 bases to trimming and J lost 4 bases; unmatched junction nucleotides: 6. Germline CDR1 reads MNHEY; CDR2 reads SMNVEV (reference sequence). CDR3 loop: CASSVRDRAYEQYF. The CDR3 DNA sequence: TGTGCCAGCAGTGTCCGGGACAGGGCTTACGAGCAGTACTTC.

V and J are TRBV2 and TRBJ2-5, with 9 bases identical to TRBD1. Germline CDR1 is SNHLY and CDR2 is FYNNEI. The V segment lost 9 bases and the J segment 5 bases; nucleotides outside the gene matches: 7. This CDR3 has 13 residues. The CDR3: CASRETGGETQYF. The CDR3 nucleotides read TGTGCCAGTAGAGAGACAGGGGGGGAGACCCAGTACTTC.

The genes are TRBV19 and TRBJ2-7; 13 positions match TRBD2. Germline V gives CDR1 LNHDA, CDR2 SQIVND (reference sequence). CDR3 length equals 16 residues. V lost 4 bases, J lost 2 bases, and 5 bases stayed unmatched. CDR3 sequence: CASSKGTSGTPYEQYF. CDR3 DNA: TGTGCCAGTAGTAAAGGGACTAGCGGGACGCCCTACGAGCAGTACTTC.

This CDR3 is CASSRGWRQPQHF. The CDR3, as DNA: TGTGCCAGTAGTAGGGGTTGGAGGCAGCCCCAGCATTTT. The chain has TRBV19 and TRBJ1-5, with D uncertain. The CDR3 has 13 residues. Germline-derived CDR1 and CDR2 are LNHDA and SQIVND (reference sequence). Trimming pared 4 bases from V and 7 bases from J, leaving 11 bases between.

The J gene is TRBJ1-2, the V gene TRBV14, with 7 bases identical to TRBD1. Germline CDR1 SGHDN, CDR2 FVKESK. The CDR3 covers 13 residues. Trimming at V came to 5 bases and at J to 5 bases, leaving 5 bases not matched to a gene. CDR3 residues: CASSGDSTYGYTF. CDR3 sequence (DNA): TGTGCCAGCAGCGGGGACAGTACTTATGGCTACACCTTC.

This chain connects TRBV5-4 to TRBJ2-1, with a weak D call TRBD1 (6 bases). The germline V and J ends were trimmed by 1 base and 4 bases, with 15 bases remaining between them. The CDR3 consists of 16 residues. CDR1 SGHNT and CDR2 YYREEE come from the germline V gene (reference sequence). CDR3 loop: CASSLLGGGFYNEQFF. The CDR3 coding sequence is TGTGCCAGCAGCTTGTTAGGGGGTGGGTTTTACAATGAGCAGTTCTTC.

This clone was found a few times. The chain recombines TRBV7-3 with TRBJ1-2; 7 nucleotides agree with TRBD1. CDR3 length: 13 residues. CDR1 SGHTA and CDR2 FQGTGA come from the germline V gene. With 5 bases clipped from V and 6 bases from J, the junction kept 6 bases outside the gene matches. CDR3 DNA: TGTGCCAGCAGCCAAACGACAGGGAATGGCTACACCTTC. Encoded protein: CASSQTTGNGYTF.